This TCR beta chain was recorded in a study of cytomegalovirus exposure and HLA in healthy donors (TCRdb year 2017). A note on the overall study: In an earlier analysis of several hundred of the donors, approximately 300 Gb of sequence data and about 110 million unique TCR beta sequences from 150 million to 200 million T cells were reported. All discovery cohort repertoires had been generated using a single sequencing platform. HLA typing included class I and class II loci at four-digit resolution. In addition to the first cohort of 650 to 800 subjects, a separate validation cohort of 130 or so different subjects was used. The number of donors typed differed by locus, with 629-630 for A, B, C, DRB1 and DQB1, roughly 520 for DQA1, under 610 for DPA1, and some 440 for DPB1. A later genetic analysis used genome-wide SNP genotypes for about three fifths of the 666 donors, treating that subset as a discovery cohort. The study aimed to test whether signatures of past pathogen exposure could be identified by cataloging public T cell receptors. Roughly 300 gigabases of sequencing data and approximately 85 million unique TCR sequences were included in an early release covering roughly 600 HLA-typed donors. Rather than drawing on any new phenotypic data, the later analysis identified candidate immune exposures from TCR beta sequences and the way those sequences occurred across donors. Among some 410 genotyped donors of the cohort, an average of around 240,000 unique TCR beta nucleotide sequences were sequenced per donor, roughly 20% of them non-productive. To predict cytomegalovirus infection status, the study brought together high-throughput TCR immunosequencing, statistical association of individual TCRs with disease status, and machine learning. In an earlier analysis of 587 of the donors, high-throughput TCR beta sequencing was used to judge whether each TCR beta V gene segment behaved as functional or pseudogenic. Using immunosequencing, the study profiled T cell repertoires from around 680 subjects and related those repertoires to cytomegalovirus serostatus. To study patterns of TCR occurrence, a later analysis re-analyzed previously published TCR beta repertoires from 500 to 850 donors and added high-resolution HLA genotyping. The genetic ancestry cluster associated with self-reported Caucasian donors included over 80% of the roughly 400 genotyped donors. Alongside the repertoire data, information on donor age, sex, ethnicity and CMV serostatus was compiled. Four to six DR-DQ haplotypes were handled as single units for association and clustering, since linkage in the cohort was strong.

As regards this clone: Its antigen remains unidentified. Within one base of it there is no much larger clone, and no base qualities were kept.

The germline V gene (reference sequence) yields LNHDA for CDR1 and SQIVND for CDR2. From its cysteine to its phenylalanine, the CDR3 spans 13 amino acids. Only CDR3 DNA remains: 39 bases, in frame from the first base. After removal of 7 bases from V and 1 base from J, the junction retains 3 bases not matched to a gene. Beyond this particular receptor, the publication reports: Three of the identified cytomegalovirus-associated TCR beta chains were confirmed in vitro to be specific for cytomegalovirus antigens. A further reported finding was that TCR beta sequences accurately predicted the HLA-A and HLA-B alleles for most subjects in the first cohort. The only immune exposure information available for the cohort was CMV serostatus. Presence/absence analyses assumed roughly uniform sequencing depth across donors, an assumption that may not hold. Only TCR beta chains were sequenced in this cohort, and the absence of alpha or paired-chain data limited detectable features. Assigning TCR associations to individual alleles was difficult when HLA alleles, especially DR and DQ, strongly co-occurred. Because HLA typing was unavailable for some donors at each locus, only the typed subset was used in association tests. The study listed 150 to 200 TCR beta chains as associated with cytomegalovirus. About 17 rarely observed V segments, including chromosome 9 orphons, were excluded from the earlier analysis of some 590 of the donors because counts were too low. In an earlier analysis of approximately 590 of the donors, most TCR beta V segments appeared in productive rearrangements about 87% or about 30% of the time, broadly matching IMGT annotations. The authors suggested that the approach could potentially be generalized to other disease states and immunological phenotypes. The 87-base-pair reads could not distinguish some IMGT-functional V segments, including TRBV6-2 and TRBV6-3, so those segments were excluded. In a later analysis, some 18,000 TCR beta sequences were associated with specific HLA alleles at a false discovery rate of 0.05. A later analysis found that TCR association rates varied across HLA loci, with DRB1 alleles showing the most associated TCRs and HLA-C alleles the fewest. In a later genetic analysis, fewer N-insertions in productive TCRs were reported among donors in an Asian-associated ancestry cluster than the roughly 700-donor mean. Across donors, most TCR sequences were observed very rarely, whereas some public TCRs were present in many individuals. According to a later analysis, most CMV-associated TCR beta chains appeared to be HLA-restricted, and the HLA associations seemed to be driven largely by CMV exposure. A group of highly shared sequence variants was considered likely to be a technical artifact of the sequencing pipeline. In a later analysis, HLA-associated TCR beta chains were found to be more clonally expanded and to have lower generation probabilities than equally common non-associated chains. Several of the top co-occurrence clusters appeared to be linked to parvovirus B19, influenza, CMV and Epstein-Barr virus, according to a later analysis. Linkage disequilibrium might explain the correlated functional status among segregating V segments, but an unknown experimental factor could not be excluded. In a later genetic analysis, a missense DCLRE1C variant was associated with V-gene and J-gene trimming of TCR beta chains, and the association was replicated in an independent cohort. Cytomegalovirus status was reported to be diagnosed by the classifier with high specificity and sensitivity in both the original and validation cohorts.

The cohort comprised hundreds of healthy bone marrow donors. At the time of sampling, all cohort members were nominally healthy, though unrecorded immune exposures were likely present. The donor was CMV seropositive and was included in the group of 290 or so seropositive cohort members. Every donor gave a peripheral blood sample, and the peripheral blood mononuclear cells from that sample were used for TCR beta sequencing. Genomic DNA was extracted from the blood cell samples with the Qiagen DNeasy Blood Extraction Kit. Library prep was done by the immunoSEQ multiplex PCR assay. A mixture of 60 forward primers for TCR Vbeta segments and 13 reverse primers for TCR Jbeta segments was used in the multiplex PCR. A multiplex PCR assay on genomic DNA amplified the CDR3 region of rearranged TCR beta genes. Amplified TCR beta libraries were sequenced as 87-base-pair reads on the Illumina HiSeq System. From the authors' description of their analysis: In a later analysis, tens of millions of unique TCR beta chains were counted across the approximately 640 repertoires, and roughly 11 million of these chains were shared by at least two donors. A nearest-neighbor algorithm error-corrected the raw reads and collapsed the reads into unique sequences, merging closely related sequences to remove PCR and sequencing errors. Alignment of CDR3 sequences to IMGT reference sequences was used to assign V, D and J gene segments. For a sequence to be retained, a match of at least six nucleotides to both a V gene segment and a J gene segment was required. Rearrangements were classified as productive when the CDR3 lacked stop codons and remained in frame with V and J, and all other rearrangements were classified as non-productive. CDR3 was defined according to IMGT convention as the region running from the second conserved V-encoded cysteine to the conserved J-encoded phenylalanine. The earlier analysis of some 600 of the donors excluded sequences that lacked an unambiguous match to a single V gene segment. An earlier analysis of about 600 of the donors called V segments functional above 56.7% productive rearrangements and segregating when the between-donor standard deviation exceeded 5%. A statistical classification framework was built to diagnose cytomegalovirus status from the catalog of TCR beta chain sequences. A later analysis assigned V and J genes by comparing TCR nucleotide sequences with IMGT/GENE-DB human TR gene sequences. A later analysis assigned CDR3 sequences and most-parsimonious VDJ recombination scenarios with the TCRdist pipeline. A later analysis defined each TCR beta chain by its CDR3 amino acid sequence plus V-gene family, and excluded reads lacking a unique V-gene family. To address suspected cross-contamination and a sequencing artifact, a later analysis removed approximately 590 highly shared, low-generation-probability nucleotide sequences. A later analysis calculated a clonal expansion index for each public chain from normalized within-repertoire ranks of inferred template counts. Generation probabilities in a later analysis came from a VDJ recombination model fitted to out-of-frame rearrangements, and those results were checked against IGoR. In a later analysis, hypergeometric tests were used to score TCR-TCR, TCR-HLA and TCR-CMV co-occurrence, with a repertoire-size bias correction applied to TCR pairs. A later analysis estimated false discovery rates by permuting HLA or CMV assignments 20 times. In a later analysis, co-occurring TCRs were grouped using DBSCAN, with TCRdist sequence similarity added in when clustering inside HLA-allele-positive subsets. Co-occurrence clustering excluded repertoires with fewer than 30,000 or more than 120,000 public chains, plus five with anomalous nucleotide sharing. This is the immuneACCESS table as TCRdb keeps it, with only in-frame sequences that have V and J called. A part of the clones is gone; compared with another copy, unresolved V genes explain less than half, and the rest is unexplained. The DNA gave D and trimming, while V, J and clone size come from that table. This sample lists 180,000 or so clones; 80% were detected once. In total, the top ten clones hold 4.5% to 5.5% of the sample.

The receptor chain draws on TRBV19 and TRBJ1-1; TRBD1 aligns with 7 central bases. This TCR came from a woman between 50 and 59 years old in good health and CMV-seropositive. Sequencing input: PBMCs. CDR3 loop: CASTTGENTEAFF. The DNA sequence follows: TGTGCCAGTACCACAGGGGAGAACACTGAAGCTTTCTTT.